A selection of T cell receptor beta chains follows, all from one sample in a study of regulatory T cells in long-lasting Graves disease. TCRdb reanalysed the multiplex PCR reads using MiXCR and keeps one entry per CDR3 protein. The sample contains about 350,000 distinct CDR3 sequences, approximately 15% of which appear only once. Separately, the same data were catalogued under a study of T cells in Graves' hyperthyroidism and ophthalmopathy.

The sequencing here drew on peripheral blood mononuclear cells (PBMCs), taken at new diagnosis, from a patient treated with antithyroid drugs. The receptors here all came from a man aged 35 to 55 with Graves disease. Both conserved end residues are part of each CDR3. D genes are given only for firm matches. Some rows have no size entry. The others give once, few or many, or a class for an expanded clone.

j_call: TRBJ2-2; d_call: .; clone_size: few; v_call: TRBV7-9; cdr3_nt: TGTGCCAGCAGCTTAGCGTCGGGGGCAGACACCGGGGAGCTGTTTTTT; cdr3_aa: CASSLASGADTGELFF
j_call: TRBJ2-3; d_call: .; clone_size: few; v_call: TRBV28; cdr3_nt: TGTGCCAGCAGTCTCGGGAGTCCGGGTACGCAGTATTTT; cdr3_aa: CASSLGSPGTQYF
j_call: TRBJ2-2; d_call: .; clone_size: .; v_call: TRBV10-3; cdr3_nt: TGTGCCATCAGGCCCCTTGACACGACCGGGGAGCTGTTTTTT; cdr3_aa: CAIRPLDTTGELFF
j_call: TRBJ1-3; d_call: .; clone_size: .; v_call: TRBV4-2; cdr3_nt: TGTGCCAGCAGCCAAGATATTGTCGTGCTCGGAAACACCATATATTTT; cdr3_aa: CASSQDIVVLGNTIYF
j_call: TRBJ2-7; d_call: TRBD1; clone_size: many; v_call: TRBV12-3/TRBV12-4; cdr3_nt: TGTGCCAGCAGCACCGGGACAGGCTACGAGCAGTACTTC; cdr3_aa: CASSTGTGYEQYF
j_call: TRBJ2-3; d_call: TRBD1; clone_size: .; v_call: TRBV10-3; cdr3_nt: TGTGCCATCAGTCGGACAGGGTCGGATGCAGATACGCAGTATTTT; cdr3_aa: CAISRTGSDADTQYF
j_call: TRBJ1-6; d_call: .; clone_size: many; v_call: TRBV7-2; cdr3_nt: TGTGCCAGCAGCTCTCCCCAAAACGACAGGAGTTATAATTCACCCCTCCACTTT; cdr3_aa: CASSSPQNDRSYNSPLHF
j_call: TRBJ1-1; d_call: .; clone_size: many; v_call: TRBV10-3; cdr3_nt: TGTGCCATCATGGCAGAGAACACTGAAGCTTTCTTT; cdr3_aa: CAIMAENTEAFF
j_call: TRBJ2-1; d_call: .; clone_size: many; v_call: TRBV6-1; cdr3_nt: TGTGCCAGCAGTCGGGGACTGCCCTCCTACAATGAGCAGTTCTTC; cdr3_aa: CASSRGLPSYNEQFF
j_call: TRBJ2-7; d_call: .; clone_size: many; v_call: TRBV7-6; cdr3_nt: TGTGCCAGCAGCTCTACGACAGGCGCCTCGGGGTACGAGCAGTACTTC; cdr3_aa: CASSSTTGASGYEQYF
j_call: TRBJ1-2; d_call: TRBD1; clone_size: many; v_call: TRBV5-1; cdr3_nt: TGCGCCAGCAGCCCAGGGGGACGGTTCGGCTATGGCTACACCTTC; cdr3_aa: CASSPGGRFGYGYTF
j_call: TRBJ2-3; d_call: TRBD2; clone_size: many; v_call: TRBV9; cdr3_nt: TGTGCCAGCAGCGTAGCTCCAACGGGGGGGACAGATACGCAGTATTTT; cdr3_aa: CASSVAPTGGTDTQYF